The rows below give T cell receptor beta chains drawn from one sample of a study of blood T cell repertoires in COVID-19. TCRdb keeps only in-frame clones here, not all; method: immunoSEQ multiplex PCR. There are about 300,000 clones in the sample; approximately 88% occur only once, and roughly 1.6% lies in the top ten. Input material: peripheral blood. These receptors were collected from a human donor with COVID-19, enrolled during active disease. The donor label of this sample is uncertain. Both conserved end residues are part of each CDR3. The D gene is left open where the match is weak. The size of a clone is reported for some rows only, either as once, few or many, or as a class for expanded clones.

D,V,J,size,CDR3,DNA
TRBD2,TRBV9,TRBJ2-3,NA,CASSVTAGGTDTQYF,TGTGCCAGCAGCGTAACAGCGGGGGGCACAGATACGCAGTATTTT
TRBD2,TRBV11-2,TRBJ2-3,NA,CASSLDPGLAGVPSTDTQYF,TGTGCCAGCAGCTTAGACCCTGGACTAGCGGGAGTACCTAGCACAGATACGCAGTATTTT
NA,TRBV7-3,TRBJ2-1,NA,CASSLEPSSGGGATYNEQFF,TGTGCCAGCAGCTTAGAACCGTCTAGTGGCGGAGGGGCGACTTACAATGAGCAGTTCTTC
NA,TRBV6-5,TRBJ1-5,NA,CASRQNNQPQHF,TGTGCCAGCAGGCAGAACAATCAGCCCCAGCATTTT
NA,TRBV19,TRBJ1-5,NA,CASGTGPLPPQHF,TGTGCCAGTGGAACAGGGCCCCTACCACCCCAGCATTTT
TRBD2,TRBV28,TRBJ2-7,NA,CASRATGTIDGEQYF,TGTGCCAGCAGAGCTACCGGGACTATCGATGGCGAGCAGTACTTC
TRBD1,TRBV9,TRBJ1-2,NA,CASSVQGAYYGYIF,TGTGCCAGCAGCGTACAGGGGGCATATTATGGCTACATCTTC
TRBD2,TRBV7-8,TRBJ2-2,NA,CASSYLAGGTGELFF,TGTGCCAGCAGCTATCTAGCGGGAGGAACCGGGGAGCTGTTTTTT
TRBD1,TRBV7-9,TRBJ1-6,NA,CASSLGRTGGRDSPLHF,TGTGCCAGCAGCTTAGGAAGGACAGGGGGTCGGGATTCACCCCTCCACTTT
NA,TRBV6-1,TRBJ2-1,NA,CASSEAGLYNEQFF,TGTGCCAGCAGTGAAGCGGGGCTTTACAATGAGCAGTTCTTC
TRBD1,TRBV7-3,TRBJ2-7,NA,CASSLNPRGTLGYEQYF,TGTGCCAGCAGCTTAAACCCCAGGGGGACCCTGGGGTACGAGCAGTACTTC
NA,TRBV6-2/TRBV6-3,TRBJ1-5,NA,CASSFHDRLFYSNQPQHF,TGTGCCAGCAGTTTTCATGACAGGTTATTTTATAGCAATCAGCCCCAGCATTTT
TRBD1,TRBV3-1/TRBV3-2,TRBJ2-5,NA,CASSLGQGETQYF,TGTGCCAGCAGCCTTGGACAGGGCGAGACCCAGTACTTC
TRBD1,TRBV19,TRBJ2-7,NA,CASSAQGANEQYF,TGTGCCAGTAGCGCACAGGGGGCTAACGAGCAGTACTTC
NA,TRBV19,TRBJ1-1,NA,CASSIRVGMNTEAFF,TGTGCCAGTAGTATCAGGGTTGGGATGAACACTGAAGCTTTCTTT
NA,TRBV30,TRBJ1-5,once,CAWSVTGGNQPQHF,TGTGCCTGGAGTGTAACGGGGGGCAATCAGCCCCAGCATTTT
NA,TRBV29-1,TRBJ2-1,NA,CSVEDRLGIARVDEQFF,TGCAGCGTTGAAGATCGGCTAGGGATAGCGAGGGTCGATGAGCAGTTCTTC
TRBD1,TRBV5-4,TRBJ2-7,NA,CASTGPPRTGREQYF,TGTGCCAGCACCGGTCCCCCCCGGACAGGGAGGGAGCAGTACTTC
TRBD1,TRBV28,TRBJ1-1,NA,CASSFPGTANTEAFF,TGTGCCAGCAGTTTTCCCGGGACAGCGAACACTGAAGCTTTCTTT
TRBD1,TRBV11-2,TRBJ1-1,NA,CASSFQTGENTEAFF,TGTGCCAGCAGCTTCCAGACAGGGGAGAACACTGAAGCTTTCTTT
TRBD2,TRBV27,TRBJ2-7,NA,CASSLAPGTTKQGEQYF,TGTGCCAGCAGTTTAGCGCCGGGGACTACTAAGCAGGGCGAGCAGTACTTC
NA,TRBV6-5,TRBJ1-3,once,CASSRIVGNTIYF,TGTGCCAGCAGTAGAATAGTAGGAAACACCATATATTTT
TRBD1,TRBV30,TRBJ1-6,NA,CAWRMTGVSYNSPLHF,TGTGCCTGGAGGATGACAGGGGTCTCCTATAATTCACCCCTCCACTTT
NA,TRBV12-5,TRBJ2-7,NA,CASGDRDFSYEQYF,TGTGCTAGTGGCGACAGGGACTTCTCCTACGAGCAGTACTTC
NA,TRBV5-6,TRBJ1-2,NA,CASSLTDLYGYTF,TGTGCCAGCAGCTTGACAGATCTCTATGGCTACACCTTC
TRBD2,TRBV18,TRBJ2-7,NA,CASSPGLAGGTYEQYF,TGTGCCAGCTCACCAGGTTTGGCGGGGGGAACCTACGAGCAGTACTTC
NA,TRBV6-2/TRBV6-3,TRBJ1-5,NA,CASSPRGVSNQPQHF,TGTGCCAGCAGTCCCAGGGGAGTCAGCAATCAGCCCCAGCATTTT
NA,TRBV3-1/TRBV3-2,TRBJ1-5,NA,CASSQGQDQPQHF,TGTGCCAGCAGCCAAGGGCAAGATCAGCCCCAGCATTTT
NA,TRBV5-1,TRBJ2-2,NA,CASSLRQANTGELFF,TGCGCCAGCAGCTTAAGACAGGCGAACACCGGGGAGCTGTTTTTT